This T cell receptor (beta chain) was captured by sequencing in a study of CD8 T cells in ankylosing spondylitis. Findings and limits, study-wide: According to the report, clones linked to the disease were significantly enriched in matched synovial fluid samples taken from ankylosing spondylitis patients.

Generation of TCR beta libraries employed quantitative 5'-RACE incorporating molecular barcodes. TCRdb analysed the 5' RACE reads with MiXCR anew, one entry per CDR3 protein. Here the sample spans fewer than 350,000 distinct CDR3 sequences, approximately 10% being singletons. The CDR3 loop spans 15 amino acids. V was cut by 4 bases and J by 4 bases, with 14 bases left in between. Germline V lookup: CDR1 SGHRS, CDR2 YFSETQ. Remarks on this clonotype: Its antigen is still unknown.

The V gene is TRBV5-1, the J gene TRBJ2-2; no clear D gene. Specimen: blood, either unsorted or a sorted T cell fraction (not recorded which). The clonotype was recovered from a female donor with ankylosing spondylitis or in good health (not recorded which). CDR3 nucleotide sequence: TGCGCCAGCAGCCCGACAACCCACGCCACCGGGGAGCTGTTTTTT. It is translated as CASSPTTHATGELFF.